Shown below are 27 T cell receptor beta chains from a single sample sequenced in a study of blood T cell repertoires in COVID-19. TCRdb's table, derived via immunoSEQ multiplex PCR, lists solely in-frame clones and lacks some. Counted here are approximately 240,000 clones, roughly 80% occurring once; the ten biggest clones make up under 4.5%. The sample comprised peripheral blood. Receptors originate from a middle-aged woman with active or convalescent COVID-19.

The rearrangement uses TRBV18 and TRBJ1-2, with 7 bases that match TRBD1. This CDR3 region has 14 residues. CDR1 and CDR2 from the germline V gene are KGHSH and LQKENI. V shed 3 bases and J 8 bases; nucleotides not matched to a gene: 9. The CDR3 region has the DNA TGTGCCAGCTCACCGGGACAGATGAATTTGGGCTACACCTTC. Protein: CASSPGQMNLGYTF.

There are many counts of this clone. The J gene is TRBJ1-1, the V gene TRBV21-1; the table's D gene call, TRBD1, was not cross checked with the DNA. TRBV21-1 is a pseudogene segment. CDR3 length: 17 amino acids. CDR3 sequence: CASSHRDRGPCNTEAFF. CDR3 in DNA: TGTGCCAGCAGCCACCGGGACAGGGGGCCTTGTAACACTGAAGCTTTCTTT.

V and J are TRBV6-5 and TRBJ1-3; D is unclear. V was clipped by 6 bases and J by 8 bases, with 17 bases between them. This CDR3 is 14 amino acids long. Germline values: CDR1 MNHEY, CDR2 SVGAGI. CDR3 region: CASRTGAIGDTIYF. CDR3 DNA: TGTGCCAGCAGGACGGGCGCCATCGGGGACACCATATATTTT.

This clone was seen just once. The CDR3 here is CASKWGDTGELFF. DNA for the CDR3: TGCGCCAGTAAATGGGGAGACACCGGGGAGCTGTTTTTT. V usage is TRBV5-1 and J usage is TRBJ2-2; D possibly corresponds to TRBD2 (5 bases). The CDR3 is 13 amino acids. Germline V gives CDR1 SGHRS, CDR2 YFSETQ. V lost 8 bases and J 3 bases, leaving 11 bases between the germline ends.

The CDR3 loop is CASSIFAGGFTDTQYF. The CDR3 nucleotides read TGTGCCAGTAGTATCTTCGCGGGGGGTTTCACAGATACGCAGTATTTT. The rearrangement uses TRBV19 and TRBJ2-3; 8 bases are a match to TRBD2. This CDR3 contains 16 residues. V dropped 3 bases and J dropped 2; count of bases not matched to a gene: 7. From germline, CDR1 is LNHDA and CDR2 SQIVND (reference sequence).

This chain uses TRBV4-1 with TRBJ2-5; D might be TRBD1 (6 bases). The CDR3 sequence is 16 residues long. The V end was cut by 0 bases, the J end by 2 bases, with 13 bases between. Germline V gene lookup returns CDR1 MGHRA and CDR2 YSYEKL. CDR3 sequence: CASSQDPRGSQETQYF. CDR3 sequence (DNA): TGCGCCAGCAGCCAAGATCCGAGGGGGAGTCAAGAGACCCAGTACTTC.

The CDR3 loop reads CASSDRGGSQPQHF. CDR3 bases: TGTGCCAGCAGTGATAGGGGGGGTAGTCAGCCCCAGCATTTT. V usage is TRBV2 and J usage is TRBJ1-5; a possible D gene is TRBD1 (6 bases). In germline, CDR1 is SNHLY, CDR2 FYNNEI. V shed 3 bases and J shed 6 bases, with 12 bases lying between them. This CDR3 contains 14 residues.

The chain uses TRBV28 and TRBJ1-1, with 7 bases that match TRBD1. There are 12 residues in the CDR3. V was clipped by 5 bases and J by 7 bases; unmatched bases: 4. Germline loops: CDR1 MDHEN, CDR2 SYDVKM. The CDR3 protein is CASSLSGGEAFF. CDR3 bases: TGTGCCAGCAGTCTCTCAGGGGGTGAAGCTTTCTTT.

This clone was detected only once. The V and J genes are TRBV19 and TRBJ2-7; the D gene is possibly TRBD1 (6 bases). Looked up from germline, CDR1 is LNHDA and CDR2 is SQIVND (reference sequence). The CDR3 contains 10 residues. The CDR3 nucleotides are TGTGCCAGTAGTCACAGGGATACGGGAGTC. It specifies CASSHRDTGV.

This clone has a handful of counts. The chain combines TRBV6-5 with TRBJ2-1, with D possibly being TRBD2 (7 bases). The CDR3 spans 15 residues. Germline values: CDR1 MNHEY, CDR2 SVGAGI. The ends were cut back, 5 bases at V and 4 bases at J, with 15 bases in the middle. The CDR3 region is CASSRRGAGYNEQFF. The CDR3 nucleotides read TGTGCCAGCAGTCGTCGGGGGGCGGGGTACAATGAGCAGTTCTTC.

The genes are TRBV5-4 and TRBJ2-7; 7 nucleotides agree with TRBD2. This CDR3 region has 16 residues. J lost 2 bases, V lost 3 bases, and 11 bases had no gene match. Looked up from germline, CDR1 is SGHNT and CDR2 is YYREEE (reference sequence). The CDR3 loop is CASSSDGEGFPYEQYV. The CDR3 DNA reads TGTGCCAGCAGCTCCGATGGGGAGGGTTTCCCCTACGAGCAGTACGTC.

The rearrangement links TRBV9 to TRBJ2-7; maybe TRBD1 (5 bases). The CDR3 loop spans 12 amino acids. V lost 2 bases, J lost 4 bases, and 7 bases lay in between. Germline assignment: CDR1 SGDLS and CDR2 YYNGEE. CDR3 nucleotides: TGTGCCAGCAGCGTCAGGGTATACGAGCAGTACTTC. Its protein is CASSVRVYEQYF.

This chain joins TRBV6-4 and TRBJ1-2, with D unclear. There are 13 residues in the CDR3. V was shortened by 0 bases and J by 2 bases, with 4 bases between the two germline ends. Germline V lookup: CDR1 MRHNA, CDR2 SNTAGT. The CDR3 nucleotides are TGTGCCAGCAGTGACTCCAGGAACTATGGCTACACCTTC. Residues: CASSDSRNYGYTF.

V and J are TRBV7-6 and TRBJ2-5, with 11 bases that match TRBD2. This CDR3 is built from 16 residues. J was trimmed by 6 bases and V by 0 bases; bases with no gene match: 6. Germline CDR1 reads SGHVS; CDR2 reads FNYEAQ. CDR3 residues: CASSLAPGLAAQTQYF. CDR3 nucleotide sequence: TGTGCCAGCAGCTTAGCGCCGGGACTAGCGGCTCAGACCCAGTACTTC.

V is TRBV6-5 and J is TRBJ1-1, with 7 bases lining up with TRBD1. The germline gives CDR1 MNHEY, CDR2 SVGAGI. This CDR3 is built from 13 residues. V was pared by 5 bases and J by 5 bases, with 5 bases of the junction left unmatched. The CDR3 nucleotides read TGTGCCAGCAGTCGAGACAGGGAGACTGAAGCTTTCTTT. Protein sequence: CASSRDRETEAFF.

Many counts were recorded for this clone. This chain uses TRBV3-1 (or the pseudogene TRBV3-2) with TRBJ1-2, with D hard to call. Germline V gives CDR1 LGHDT, CDR2 YNNKEL (reference sequence). There are 13 residues in the CDR3. V gave up 4 bases and J gave up 3 bases, with 9 bases separating them. The DNA for the CDR3 is TGTGCCAGCAGCCTTACAGCGGACTATGGCTACACCTTC. Protein product: CASSLTADYGYTF.

The chain joins TRBV11-3 to TRBJ2-1, with 9 nucleotides matching TRBD1. CDR1 SGHNT and CDR2 YENEEA come from the germline V gene. The V segment lost 5 bases and the J segment 9 bases; nucleotides outside the gene matches: 11. The CDR3 is made up of 15 amino acids. CDR3 residues: CASSPGTGNFGEQFF. Written as DNA, the CDR3 is TGTGCCAGCAGCCCCGGGACAGGGAATTTTGGTGAGCAGTTCTTC.

The chain combines TRBV5-1 with TRBJ2-3; D gene unclear. The CDR3 covers 15 residues. Germline assignment: CDR1 SGHRS and CDR2 YFSETQ. V lost 2 bases and J lost 3, with 13 bases in between. The CDR3 coding sequence is TGCGCCAGCAGCTTCGACTCTCCTGAGACAGATACGCAGTATTTT. Translating it yields CASSFDSPETDTQYF. Combining the CDR3 with reference TRBV5-1 and TRBJ2-3 gives the whole variable domain KAGVTQTPRYLIKTRGQQVTLSCSPISGHRSVSWYQQTPGQGLQFLFEYFSETQRNKGNFPGRFSGRQFSNSRSEMNVSTLELGDSALYLCASSFDSPETDTQYFGPGTRLTVL.

The chain employs TRBV6-1 and TRBJ1-4; D gene ambiguous. This CDR3 has 16 amino acids. The ends were cut back, 2 bases at V and 3 bases at J, with 13 bases in the middle. Germline CDR1 reads MNHNS; CDR2 reads SASEGT. CDR3 sequence reads: CASSENFGIPNEKLFF. The CDR3, as DNA: TGTGCCAGCAGTGAAAACTTCGGGATCCCTAATGAAAAACTGTTTTTT.

The rearrangement uses TRBV24-1 and TRBJ2-3; 7 positions match TRBD2. The CDR3 sequence is 14 residues long. The ends lost 5 bases at V and 7 bases at J; junction bases unmatched: 8. Germline values: CDR1 KGHDR, CDR2 SFDVKD. This CDR3 is CATSAGLEGNTQYF. The CDR3 region has the DNA TGTGCCACCAGTGCCGGACTAGAGGGGAATACGCAGTATTTT.

This sequence joins TRBV12-3 or TRBV12-4 and TRBJ1-6; no clear D gene. V shed 5 bases and J shed 10 bases, with 12 bases lying between them. The length of the CDR3 is 13 residues. The CDR3 protein is CASSPLLTSPLHF. CDR3 nucleotide sequence: TGTGCCAGCAGTCCCCTATTAACCTCACCCCTCCACTTT.

The genes are TRBV29-1 and TRBJ1-4; D unclear. Germline V CDR1 and CDR2: SQVTM, ANQGSEA. CDR3 length equals 15 residues. V was trimmed by 8 bases and J by 0 bases, leaving 16 bases between them. The CDR3: CSTSRAATTNEKLFF. DNA for the CDR3: TGCAGCACTAGCCGTGCGGCCACAACTAATGAAAAACTGTTTTTT.

The CDR3 spells CASGFGINEQFF. The CDR3 nucleotides read TGTGCTAGTGGTTTCGGGATCAATGAGCAGTTCTTC. This chain links TRBV12-5 with TRBJ2-1, with D possibly TRBD2 on 5 matching bases. V gave up 3 bases and J gave up 6 bases, with 6 bases separating them. This CDR3 has 12 residues. CDR1 is LGHNT, CDR2 FRNRAP, per germline.

This clone was recorded a few times. The rearrangement links TRBV11-2 to TRBJ1-1, with a weak D call TRBD1 (6 bases). The germline CDR1 and CDR2 sequences are SGHAT and FQNNGV. Trimming removed 7 bases from V and 0 bases from J, with 15 bases in between. This CDR3 spans 15 amino acids. Here the CDR3 reads CASNLGAGMNTEAFF. The CDR3 nucleotides are TGTGCCAGCAACCTGGGGGCAGGGATGAACACTGAAGCTTTCTTT.

V usage is TRBV9 and J usage is TRBJ2-3; 9 nucleotides line up with TRBD2. The CDR3 runs 15 residues. Germline CDR1 and CDR2: SGDLS and YYNGEE. Unmatched junction bases numbered 7, after V lost 3 bases and J lost 5 bases. The CDR3 sequence is CASSDGGGAVDTQYF. The DNA for the CDR3 is TGTGCCAGCAGCGATGGCGGGGGGGCGGTAGATACGCAGTATTTT. Looking up the rest from reference TRBV9 and TRBJ2-3 gives the full variable domain: DSGVTQTPKHLITATGQRVTLRCSPRSGDLSVYWYQQSLDQGLQFLIQYYNGEERAKGNILERFSAQQFPDLHSELNLSSLELGDSALYFCASSDGGGAVDTQYFGPGTRLTVL.

This clone was observed a few times. The chain has TRBV2 and TRBJ1-5, with D possibly TRBD1 on 5 matching bases. Germline CDR1 SNHLY, CDR2 FYNNEI. Trimming took off 3 bases at V and 4 bases at J, with 7 bases between the two ends. CDR3 length: 13 residues. CDR3 loop: CASSDRENQPQHF. DNA of the CDR3: TGTGCCAGCAGTGACAGGGAAAATCAGCCCCAGCATTTT.

CDR3 amino acids: CASSRGHRREKLFF. The DNA for the CDR3 is TGTGCCAGCAGCCGGGGACACCGGCGGGAAAAACTGTTTTTT. This sequence joins TRBV2 and TRBJ1-4, with D tentatively TRBD1 (6 bases). The CDR3 consists of 14 residues. V shed 6 bases and J shed 8 bases, with 16 bases lying between them. The germline V gene has CDR1 SNHLY and CDR2 FYNNEI.